A single T cell receptor (beta chain) is shown here with its context. What it recognizes is unknown. The immunoSEQ assay was version 4, run in survey mode. Sequencing was performed with immunoSEQ multiplex PCR; in TCRdb, only in-frame clones are kept and a portion is missing. In the table there are 37,000 or so clones, over 80% of which are singletons. This sample was taken from a study of persistence of HIV-infected CD4 T cells. Study background: Median time on suppressive ART was over six years. Antigen stimulation activated a lower proportion of cells, more of them memory, than anti-CD3/anti-CD28 stimulation.

Findings and limits, study-wide: Within sorted populations, more oligoclonal TCRs accompanied more oligoclonal proviruses.

Anti-CD3/anti-CD28 beads served as a nonspecific positive control stimulus. Sorting selected CD4+ T cells upregulating both CD40 ligand and CD69. The source is an adult man with HIV who was CMV-seropositive. The source material was CD4+ T cells sorted from PBMCs after roughly 18-hour stimulation, sampled from a patient who received antiretroviral therapy.

The CDR3 DNA is TGTGCCAGCAGCTTAGCGACAGGGGGGAGCTATGGCTACACCTTC. Its translation: CASSLATGGSYGYTF. This rearrangement joins TRBV7-9 to TRBJ1-2; 9 bases fit TRBD1. The trim removed 0 bases at V and 4 bases at J, leaving 3 bases unmatched. Germline V gene sequence: CDR1 SEHNR, CDR2 FQNEAQ (reference sequence). CDR3 length equals 15 residues.